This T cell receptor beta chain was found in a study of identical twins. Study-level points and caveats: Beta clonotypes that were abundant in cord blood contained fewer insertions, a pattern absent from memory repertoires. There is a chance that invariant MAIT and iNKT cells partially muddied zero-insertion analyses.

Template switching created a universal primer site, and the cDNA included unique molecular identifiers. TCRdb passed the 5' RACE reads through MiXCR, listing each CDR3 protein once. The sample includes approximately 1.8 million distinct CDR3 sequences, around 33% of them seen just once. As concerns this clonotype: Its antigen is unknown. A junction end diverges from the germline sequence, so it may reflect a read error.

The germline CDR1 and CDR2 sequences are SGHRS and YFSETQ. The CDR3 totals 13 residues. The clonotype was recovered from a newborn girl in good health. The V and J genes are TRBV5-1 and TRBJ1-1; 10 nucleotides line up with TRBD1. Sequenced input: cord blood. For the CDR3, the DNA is TGCGCCAGCGAACCGACAGGGGGCACTGGAGCTTTCTTT. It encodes CASEPTGGTGAFF.